The 23 T cell receptor beta chains below all came from one sample that was sequenced in a study of blood T cell repertoires in COVID-19. Assay: immunoSEQ multiplex PCR; the TCRdb copy retains only in-frame clones and omits some. This sample has about 230,000 clones, with around 81% found just once. The sequencing input was peripheral blood. All receptors come from a woman older than 75 with COVID-19, enrolled during active disease.

This sequence joins TRBV7-2 and TRBJ2-1; 9 nucleotides align to TRBD2. The germline V gene has CDR1 SGHTA and CDR2 FQGNSA. This CDR3 comprises 12 residues. V lost 3 bases and J lost 15; bases outside the gene matches: 6. CDR3 DNA: TGTGCCAGCAGCTTTTTAGCGGGAGTGGTGTTCTTC. It translates to CASSFLAGVVFF.

This rearrangement joins TRBV11-3 to TRBJ2-2, with TRBD1 as a possible D gene (5 bases). Trimming removed 6 bases at V and 3 bases at J, with 8 bases between. This CDR3 contains 13 residues. The germline V gene encodes CDR1 SGHNT and CDR2 YENEEA. The DNA for the CDR3 is TGTGCCAGCAGATCAGGGTACACCGGGGAGCTGTTTTTT. Its translation is CASRSGYTGELFF.

The J gene is TRBJ1-2, the V gene TRBV7-9; TRBD1 might be the D (6 bases). Germline CDR1 is SEHNR and CDR2 is FQNEAQ (reference sequence). The V and J ends lost 8 bases and 8 bases respectively, with 21 bases between them. The CDR3 totals 14 residues. The CDR3 nucleotides are TGTGCCAGCGGGAGGGGACACCTAAACGAGGGCTACACCTTC. Protein product: CASGRGHLNEGYTF.

The chain links TRBV7-9 to TRBJ2-1; D unclear. V shed 5 bases and J shed 7 bases, with 18 bases lying between them. Germline V gives CDR1 SEHNR, CDR2 FQNEAQ (reference sequence). This CDR3 spans 15 amino acids. CDR3 coding DNA: TGTGCCAGCAGCCCTTCAGAAAGGAGTAGGAATGAGCAGTTCTTC. Protein sequence: CASSPSERSRNEQFF.

The CDR3 region is CASSRGVVNTEAFF. DNA of the CDR3: TGTGCCAGCAGCCGAGGAGTGGTTAACACTGAAGCTTTCTTT. The chain carries TRBV21-1 and TRBJ1-1. TRBV21-1 is deemed a pseudogene. The CDR3 is 14 amino acids.

To note about this clone: Sequence at one end of the junction differs from germline and may be a read error. The chain carries TRBV18 and TRBJ1-1; D may be TRBD1 (5 bases). Germline loops: CDR1 KGHSH, CDR2 LQKENI. The CDR3 extends over 13 amino acids. Here the CDR3 DNA reads TGTGCCAGCTCCCCACGGGGCGCTCCGGAAGCTTTCTTT. Translated, it gives CASSPRGAPEAFF.

This chain connects TRBV12-5 to TRBJ1-1, with unresolved D. V gave up 2 bases and J gave up 4 bases, with 17 bases separating them. This CDR3 comprises 16 residues. CDR1 and CDR2 (germline): LGHNT, FRNRAP. CDR3 region: CASGLSPRSSGTEAFF. CDR3 sequence (DNA): TGTGCTAGTGGTTTGTCCCCGCGGTCGTCGGGCACTGAAGCTTTCTTT.

V gene TRBV4-1 combines with J gene TRBJ1-2; 9 bases map to TRBD1. The CDR3 has 16 amino acids. Germline CDR1 MGHRA, CDR2 YSYEKL. V lost 0 bases and J lost 4; bases outside the gene matches: 6. CDR3 protein: CASSQEGQGNAYGYTF. The DNA of the CDR3 is TGCGCCAGCAGCCAAGAAGGACAGGGGAACGCCTATGGCTACACCTTC.

This chain joins TRBV5-6 and TRBJ2-1; no clear D gene. The CDR3 consists of 16 residues. V was clipped by 2 bases and J by 2 bases, with 14 bases between them. The germline CDR1 and CDR2 sequences are SGHDT and YYEEEE. The CDR3 DNA sequence: TGTGCCAGCAGCTTTGGAGCGCTTGCTGCCTACAATGAGCAGTTCTTC. It is translated as CASSFGALAAYNEQFF. Supplemented by reference TRBV5-6 and TRBJ2-1, the full variable domain reads DAGVTQSPTHLIKTRGQQVTLRCSPKSGHDTVSWYQQALGQGPQFIFQYYEEEERQRGNFPDRFSGHQFPNYSSELNVNALLLGDSALYLCASSFGALAAYNEQFFGPGTRLTVL.

This chain joins TRBV14 and TRBJ1-6, with D perhaps matching TRBD1 (6 bases). Looked up from germline, CDR1 is SGHDN and CDR2 is FVKESK. The CDR3 consists of 16 residues. Trimming left V 3 bases short and J 2 bases short, with 11 bases between. CDR3 bases: TGTGCCAGCAGCCAGCACAGGGTACCCTATAATTCACCCCTCCACTTT. The encoded protein is CASSQHRVPYNSPLHF.

The genes are TRBV27 and TRBJ1-3, with TRBD1 matching over 7 bases. Germline CDR1 MNHEY, CDR2 SMNVEV (reference sequence). CDR3 length equals 16 residues. V trimming: 3 bases; J trimming: 3 bases; junction bases outside the gene matches: 8. CDR3 amino acids: CASSFQQGLVGNTIYF. Written as DNA, the CDR3 is TGTGCCAGCAGTTTCCAACAGGGGCTAGTTGGAAACACCATATATTTT.

This clone occurred a few times. The sample carries other DNA sequences with the same CDR3. The chain recombines TRBV5-1 with TRBJ1-1; the match to TRBD1 covers 9 bases. This CDR3 is 15 amino acids long. Trimming cost V 4 bases and J 1 base; bases outside gene matches: 5. CDR1 and CDR2 from the germline V gene are SGHRS and YFSETQ. As DNA, the CDR3 is TGCGCCAGCAGCCCGAGGACAGGGGCGAACACTGAAGCTTTCTTT. Translated, it gives CASSPRTGANTEAFF.

V gene TRBV6-6 combines with J gene TRBJ1-6; D is uncertain. V lost 5 bases and J lost 11, with 16 bases in between. Looked up from germline, CDR1 is MNHNY and CDR2 is SVGAGI (reference sequence). This CDR3 comprises 14 residues. As DNA, the CDR3 is TGTGCCAGCAGTAACAAGGACTCGAGGACACCCCTCCACTTT. Residues: CASSNKDSRTPLHF.

V usage is TRBV27 and J usage is TRBJ2-7; 10 positions match TRBD2. V was pared by 5 bases and J by 6 bases, with 10 bases of the junction left unmatched. CDR3 length: 15 residues. Germline CDR1 and CDR2: MNHEY and SMNVEV (reference sequence). CDR3 sequence: CASSPPASGSGEQYF. The DNA of the CDR3 is TGTGCCAGCAGTCCCCCGGCTAGCGGGAGTGGCGAGCAGTACTTC.

The rearrangement links TRBV5-8 to TRBJ1-1; tentatively, D is TRBD1 (5 bases). V lost 5 bases and J 1 base, leaving 6 bases between the germline ends. The CDR3 sequence is 12 residues long. Germline V lookup: CDR1 SGHTS, CDR2 YDEGEE. The CDR3 loop is CASRRGNTEAFF. The CDR3 DNA sequence: TGTGCCAGCAGAAGGGGGAACACTGAAGCTTTCTTT. The variable domain in full, with the rest retrieved from reference TRBV5-8 and TRBJ1-1, is EAGVTQSPTHLIKTRGQQATLRCSPISGHTSVYWYQQALGLGLQFLLWYDEGEERNRGNFPPRFSGRQFPNYSSELNVNALELEDSALYLCASRRGNTEAFFGQGTRLTVV.

This clone was seen a few times. The rearrangement links TRBV29-1 to TRBJ1-5; no clear D gene. The germline CDR1 and CDR2 sequences are SQVTM and ANQGSEA. The CDR3 sequence is 13 residues long. The V end lost 7 bases, the J end lost 3 bases, and 13 bases lay between the germline ends. CDR3 amino acids: CSAAQSVNQPQHF. The CDR3 bases are TGCAGCGCCGCACAGTCCGTCAATCAGCCCCAGCATTTT.

The chain has TRBV28 and TRBJ1-6; possibly TRBD1 for D (6 bases). Per the germline V gene, CDR1 is MDHEN and CDR2 is SYDVKM. There are 17 residues in the CDR3. The ends were cut back, 7 bases at V and 10 bases at J, with 26 bases in the middle. CDR3 coding DNA: TGTGCCAGCACCTTAGGGGGTCAAAAGGGCCTTGCCTCACCCCTCCACTTT. It translates to CASTLGGQKGLASPLHF.

This clone was detected only once. V usage is TRBV5-1 and J usage is TRBJ1-4, with 9 bases aligning to TRBD1. Germline V gene lookup returns CDR1 SGHRS and CDR2 YFSETQ. V shed 4 bases and J 7 bases; nucleotides not matched to a gene: 5. The CDR3 is 14 amino acids. Here the CDR3 DNA reads TGCGCCAGCAGCCCCGGGACAGGGCTTGAAAAACTGTTTTTT. As protein: CASSPGTGLEKLFF.

The rearrangement joins TRBV6-6 to TRBJ1-2; D unresolved. Germline V gene lookup returns CDR1 MNHNY and CDR2 SVGAGI (reference sequence). V lost 8 bases, J lost 6 bases, and 22 bases lay in between. The CDR3 totals 15 residues. CDR3 in DNA: TGTGCCAGCGGCTATACCCGCGGGGTAGGAAATGGCTACACCTTC. This sequence encodes CASGYTRGVGNGYTF.

This chain links TRBV5-1 with TRBJ2-1; D perhaps matches TRBD1 (6 bases). CDR3 length: 12 residues. CDR1 and CDR2 (germline): SGHRS, YFSETQ. Trimming took off 4 bases at V and 6 bases at J, with 8 bases between the two ends. In nucleotides, the CDR3 is TGCGCCAGCAGCCTACAGGGCAATGAGCAGTTCTTC. It encodes CASSLQGNEQFF.

The chain recombines TRBV27 with TRBJ1-1; 8 bases are shared with TRBD1. This CDR3 spans 18 amino acids. The trim removed 6 bases at V and 5 bases at J, leaving 20 bases unmatched. Germline assignment: CDR1 MNHEY and CDR2 SMNVEV (reference sequence). CDR3 sequence: CASSALGTGVLPWTEAFF. CDR3 DNA sequence: TGTGCCAGCAGCGCCCTGGGGACAGGTGTATTGCCGTGGACTGAAGCTTTCTTT.

The V gene is TRBV3-1 (or the pseudogene TRBV3-2), the J gene TRBJ1-2, with D perhaps matching TRBD1 (5 bases). The CDR3 has 15 amino acids. Germline V gives CDR1 LGHDT, CDR2 YNNKEL (reference sequence). V was shortened by 4 bases and J by 4 bases, with 16 bases between the two germline ends. The CDR3 nucleotides are TGTGCCAGCAGCCCACCGGGACTGCATCTCTATGGCTACACCTTC. It is translated as CASSPPGLHLYGYTF.

This clone was seen only a few times. At one boundary the junction diverges from the germline segment, which might be a read error. This chain connects TRBV7-7 to TRBJ2-5, with 8 bases aligning to TRBD2. CDR3 length: 15 residues. Germline V gives CDR1 SSHAT, CDR2 FNYEAQ (reference sequence). In DNA, the CDR3 is TGTGCTAGCAGCCCTAGGGCGGGGGGACAAGAGACCCAGTACTTC. Its translation is CASSPRAGGQETQYF.